Each of the 7 T cell receptor beta chains below was sequenced from the same sample in a study of T cells in Graves' hyperthyroidism and ophthalmopathy. RNA transcripts gave rise to amplified TCR beta CDR3 regions. RT-PCR in the first round (using the HTBI primer set) targeted the TCR CDR3. TCRdb ran MiXCR on the multiplex PCR reads and lists one entry per CDR3 protein. The data show around 540,000 distinct CDR3 sequences, approximately 44% seen once. The sample consisted of peripheral blood or thyroid tissue (not recorded which). Receptors originate from a woman aged 18-29 years with Graves' hyperthyroidism.

The chain uses TRBV15 and TRBJ2-5; 13 bases are a match to TRBD2. The V and J ends lost 0 bases and 0 bases, in that order; junction bases with no gene match: 7. Germline values: CDR1 LNHNV, CDR2 YYDKDF (reference sequence). This CDR3 is built from 19 residues. CDR3 residues: CATSRDEGLAGQYQETQYF. The CDR3 region has the DNA TGTGCCACCAGCAGAGATGAGGGACTAGCGGGGCAGTACCAAGAGACCCAGTACTTC. Based on the CDR3 plus reference TRBV15 and TRBJ2-5, the full variable domain is DAMVIQNPRYQVTQFGKPVTLSCSQTLNHNVMYWYQQKSSQAPKLLFHYYDKDFNNEADTPDNFQSRRPNTSFCFLDIRSPGLGDTAMYLCATSRDEGLAGQYQETQYFGPGTRLLVL.

This clonotype came up many times. The chain couples TRBV9 to TRBJ1-1; no firm D call. V was pared by 0 bases and J by 4 bases, with 10 bases between. Germline CDR1 and CDR2: SGDLS and YYNGEE. CDR3 length: 14 amino acids. The CDR3 nucleotides read TGTGCCAGCAGCGTAGGGAGGGTAGGCACTGAAGCTTTCTTT. Residues: CASSVGRVGTEAFF.

At least ten counts were recorded for this clonotype. This CDR3 is CAISVDESSSYNSPLHF. In nucleotides, the CDR3 is TGTGCCATCAGTGTTGATGAGTCAAGCTCCTATAATTCACCCCTCCACTTT. The chain joins TRBV10-3 to TRBJ1-6; D is undetermined. CDR3 size: 17 residues. Trimming shortened V by 4 bases and J by 0 bases, and 13 bases separated the two germline ends. Per the germline V gene, CDR1 is ENHRY and CDR2 is SYGVKD.

This clonotype has just one count. J is TRBJ1-4 and V is TRBV2; possibly TRBD1 for D (5 bases). Per germline, CDR1 SNHLY and CDR2 FYNNEI. The CDR3 is 14 amino acids. Trimming removed 2 bases at V and 7 bases at J, with 11 bases between. CDR3 protein: CASSEPRDREKLFF. CDR3 coding DNA: TGTGCCAGCAGTGAACCCAGGGATCGTGAAAAACTGTTTTTT. Supplemented by reference TRBV2 and TRBJ1-4, the full variable domain reads EPEVTQTPSHQVTQMGQEVILRCVPISNHLYFYWYRQILGQKVEFLVSFYNNEISEKSEIFDDQFSVERPDGSNFTLKIRSTKLEDSAMYFCASSEPRDREKLFFGSGTQLSVL.

This clonotype was seen only a few times. The chain is built from TRBV7-2 and TRBJ2-7; the D gene is possibly TRBD2 (5 bases). CDR3 length: 15 amino acids. The ends were cut back, 5 bases at V and 2 bases at J, with 16 bases in the middle. The V gene's germline CDR1 is SGHTA and CDR2 FQGNSA. This chain's CDR3 is CASSQQSWRTYEQYF. In DNA form, the CDR3 reads TGTGCCAGCAGCCAGCAAAGTTGGAGGACCTACGAGCAGTACTTC. The whole variable domain, filled in from reference TRBV7-2 and TRBJ2-7, reads GAGVSQSPSNKVTEKGKDVELRCDPISGHTALYWYRQSLGQGLEFLIYFQGNSAPDKSGLPSDRFSAERTGGSVSTLTIQRTQQEDSAVYLCASSQQSWRTYEQYFGPGTRLTVT.

This clonotype occurred many times. The rearrangement links TRBV29-1 to TRBJ1-1; 7 nucleotides line up with TRBD1. Germline lookup yields CDR1 SQVTM and CDR2 ANQGSEA. The CDR3 covers 13 residues. The junction had 6 bases not matched to a gene; V was cut back by 5 bases and J by 3 bases. The CDR3 here is CSVSGGMYTEAFF. As DNA, the CDR3 is TGCAGCGTTTCAGGGGGAATGTACACTGAAGCTTTCTTT.

The chain combines TRBV5-1 with TRBJ1-1; TRBD1 matches at 7 bases. CDR1 is SGHRS, CDR2 YFSETQ, per germline. The CDR3 has 15 residues. J gave up 2 bases and V 0 bases, and 4 bases lay outside the gene matches. CDR3 amino acids: CASSLAGGQNTEAFF. The CDR3 coding sequence is TGCGCCAGCAGCTTGGCAGGGGGTCAAAACACTGAAGCTTTCTTT. Complete variable domain (other parts from reference TRBV5-1 and TRBJ1-1): KAGVTQTPRYLIKTRGQQVTLSCSPISGHRSVSWYQQTPGQGLQFLFEYFSETQRNKGNFPGRFSGRQFSNSRSEMNVSTLELGDSALYLCASSLAGGQNTEAFFGQGTRLTVV.